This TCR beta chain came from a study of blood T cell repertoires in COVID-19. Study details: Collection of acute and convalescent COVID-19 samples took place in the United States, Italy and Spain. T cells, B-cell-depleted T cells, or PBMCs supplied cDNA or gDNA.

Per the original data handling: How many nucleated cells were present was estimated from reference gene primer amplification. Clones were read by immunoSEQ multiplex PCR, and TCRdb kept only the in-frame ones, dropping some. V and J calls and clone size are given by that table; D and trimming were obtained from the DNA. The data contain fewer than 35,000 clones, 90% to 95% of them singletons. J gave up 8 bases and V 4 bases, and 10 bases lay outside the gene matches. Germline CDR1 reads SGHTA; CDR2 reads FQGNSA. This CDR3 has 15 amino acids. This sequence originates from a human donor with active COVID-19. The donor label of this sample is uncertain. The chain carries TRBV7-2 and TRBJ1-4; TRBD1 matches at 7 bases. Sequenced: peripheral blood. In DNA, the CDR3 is TGTGCCAGCAGCTACCGGGACAGTGGAAGGGAAAAACTGTTTTTT. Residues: CASSYRDSGREKLFF.